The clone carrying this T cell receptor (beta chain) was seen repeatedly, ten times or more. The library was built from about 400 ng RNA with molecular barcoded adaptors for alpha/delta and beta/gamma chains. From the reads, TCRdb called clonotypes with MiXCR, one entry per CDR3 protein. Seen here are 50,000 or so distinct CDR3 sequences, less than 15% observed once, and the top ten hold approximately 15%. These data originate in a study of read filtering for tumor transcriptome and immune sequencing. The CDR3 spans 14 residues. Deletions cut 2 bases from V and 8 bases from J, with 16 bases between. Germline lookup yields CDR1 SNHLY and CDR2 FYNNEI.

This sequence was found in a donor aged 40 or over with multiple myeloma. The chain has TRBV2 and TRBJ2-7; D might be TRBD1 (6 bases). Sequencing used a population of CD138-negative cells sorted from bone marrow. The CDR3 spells CASSEPQGMGKQYF. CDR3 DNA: TGTGCCAGCAGTGAACCCCAGGGGATGGGCAAGCAGTACTTC.